This T cell receptor (beta chain) was recovered during a study of T cell repertoires in cytomegalovirus infection. Across the whole study: Peptides in the study included HLA-C-restricted and HLA-B-restricted CMV epitopes. Matching HLA type, along with CMV infection, was indicated by public TCR beta signatures. Study outcomes and limitations: Summed frequency of public TCR beta families distinguished CMV carriers with the relevant HLA.

V was pared by 3 bases and J by 5 bases, with 14 bases of the junction left unmatched. This CDR3 spans 17 amino acids. Germline values: CDR1 MNHEY, CDR2 SMNVEV (reference sequence). This clonotype was recorded once. Its cognate antigen is unknown. TCRdb re-called the reads through MiXCR, storing one row per CDR3 protein. The sample consists of fewer than 1,000,000 distinct CDR3 sequences, under 40% of them appearing once. The chain has TRBV27 and TRBJ2-3; 7 positions match TRBD2. This sequence was found in a human donor in good health (CMV status not recorded). Some clones in this sample may be carry-over from other donors' samples. Sequences were derived from cultured CD8+ T cells from PBMCs, sampled from culture after CMV antigen stimulation. CDR3 sequence (DNA): TGTGCCAGCAGTTTCTGGACTAACCGCCCGGGGGGAGATACGCAGTATTTT. This encodes CASSFWTNRPGGDTQYF.